A single sample is the source of the 8 T cell receptor beta chains below, sequenced in a study of blood T cell repertoires in COVID-19. Libraries were prepared by immunoSEQ multiplex PCR; TCRdb keeps only in-frame clonotypes and omits some of them. The sample lists fewer than 300,000 clones, around 87% seen once, with 2% to 2.5% in the top ten. The sequenced sample consisted of peripheral blood. The receptors derive from a woman aged 50 to 60 with acute or convalescent COVID-19.

The chain employs TRBV4-1 and TRBJ2-2; D unresolved. Germline loops: CDR1 MGHRA, CDR2 YSYEKL. CDR3 length equals 13 residues. The V and J ends lost 1 base and 7 bases respectively, with 7 bases between them. In DNA form, the CDR3 reads TGCGCCAGCAGCCAAGTCGTTCTCGGGGAGCTGTTTTTT. Protein: CASSQVVLGELFF.

The chain has TRBV5-5 and TRBJ2-1; D is ambiguous. CDR3 size: 12 residues. V was shortened by 2 bases and J by 3 bases, with 3 bases between the two germline ends. CDR1 SGHKS and CDR2 YYEKEE come from the germline V gene (reference sequence). The CDR3, as DNA: TGTGCCAGCAGCTTTATCTACAATGAGCAGTTCTTC. It yields the protein CASSFIYNEQFF. The entire variable domain, with the rest obtained from reference TRBV5-5 and TRBJ2-1, is as follows: DAGVTQSPTHLIKTRGQQVTLRCSPISGHKSVSWYQQVLGQGPQFIFQYYEKEERGRGNFPDRFSARQFPNYSSELNVNALLLGDSALYLCASSFIYNEQFFGPGTRLTVL.

This sequence joins TRBV18 and TRBJ2-7; 7 bases fit TRBD2. The germline V gene encodes CDR1 KGHSH and CDR2 LQKENI. The CDR3 contains 17 residues. The ends lost 2 bases at V and 5 bases at J; junction bases unmatched: 15. CDR3 protein: CASSPSTGLLDAHEQYF. The CDR3 bases are TGTGCCAGCTCACCATCCACGGGACTATTAGACGCCCACGAGCAGTACTTC.

This clone was seen a single time. This chain links TRBV29-1 with TRBJ1-2; 10 nucleotides line up with TRBD1. Germline CDR1 SQVTM, CDR2 ANQGSEA. The CDR3 is made up of 15 amino acids. V shed 6 bases, J shed 6 bases, and the junction held 13 bases outside the gene matches. Here the CDR3 reads CSVPEPDRGWNGYTF. CDR3 DNA: TGCAGCGTCCCTGAGCCGGACAGGGGGTGGAATGGCTACACCTTC.

This chain joins TRBV28 and TRBJ2-7; a possible D gene is TRBD2 (5 bases). The CDR3 length is 14 residues. Germline CDR1 and CDR2: MDHEN and SYDVKM. Deletions cut 3 bases from V and 2 bases from J, with 11 bases between. CDR3 coding DNA: TGTGCCAGCAGTTTTCTCGGGAACACCTACGAGCAGTACTTC. This translates into CASSFLGNTYEQYF.

This clone turned up a few times. The chain is built from TRBV7-9 and TRBJ1-6; D gene ambiguous. Germline loops: CDR1 SEHNR, CDR2 FQNEAQ (reference sequence). CDR3 size: 14 residues. Between the trimmed V and J ends, which lost 5 bases and 8 bases, there was a span of 13 bases. The CDR3 coding sequence is TGTGCCAGCAGCCTAGTTTTCGGGGATTCACCCCTCCACTTT. Translated, it gives CASSLVFGDSPLHF.

This clone was picked up one time. This rearrangement joins TRBV7-2 to TRBJ2-3, with 9 nucleotides matching TRBD2. CDR1 and CDR2 from the germline V gene are SGHTA and FQGNSA. With V trimmed by 3 bases and J by 2 bases, 3 bases remained unmatched. This CDR3 contains 15 residues. For the CDR3, the DNA is TGTGCCAGCAGCTTCGGGACTAGCTACACAGATACGCAGTATTTT. This codes for CASSFGTSYTDTQYF.

The rearrangement uses TRBV4-1 and TRBJ2-1; 9 nucleotides line up with TRBD1. Per germline, CDR1 MGHRA and CDR2 YSYEKL. The length of the CDR3 is 16 residues. V was pared by 1 base and J by 3 bases, with 4 bases of the junction left unmatched. The CDR3: CASSQGGTGNYNEQFF. CDR3 coding DNA: TGCGCCAGCAGCCAAGGAGGGACAGGGAACTACAATGAGCAGTTCTTC.